A selection of T cell receptor beta chains follows, all from one sample in a study of cytomegalovirus exposure and HLA in healthy donors. Here immunoSEQ multiplex PCR was the method, and the copy in TCRdb shows in-frame clones only, minus some. In the table there are 90,000 to 150,000 clones, 75% to 85% of which are singletons. Sample: PBMCs. The source of these receptors is a man in his forties in good health and CMV-seronegative. CDR3s include the opening cysteine and the closing phenylalanine or tryptophan. Clone size, where shown, is once, few, many, or a class for clones that have expanded.

clone size: -; V gene: TRBV28; CDR3 protein: CASRVGGSSYEQYF
clone size: once; V gene: TRBV6-5; CDR3 protein: CASSYSAGMIIEQYF
clone size: few; V gene: TRBV9; CDR3 protein: CASSPGGAPNTGELFF
clone size: once; V gene: TRBV9; CDR3 protein: CASSLRADYEQYF
clone size: -; V gene: TRBV2; CDR3 protein: CASSADRNYGYTF
clone size: few; V gene: TRBV19; CDR3 protein: CASRDRALSYEQYF
clone size: -; V gene: TRBV7-2; CDR3 protein: CASSPRGRDTQYF
clone size: -; V gene: TRBV5-1; CDR3 protein: CASSKGQGNEKLFF
clone size: once; V gene: TRBV28; CDR3 protein: CASSFRYEQFF
clone size: -; V gene: TRBV5-1; CDR3 protein: CASTLSGANVLTF
clone size: once; V gene: TRBV11-2; CDR3 protein: CASSLGGGIHQPQHF
clone size: -; V gene: TRBV7-9; CDR3 protein: CASSLRGGSSYNEQFF
clone size: -; V gene: TRBV27; CDR3 protein: CASSLVTGFTDTQYF
clone size: -; V gene: TRBV11-2; CDR3 protein: CASSLGQRNEKLFF
clone size: -; V gene: TRBV7-8; CDR3 protein: CASSLAAANYGYTF
clone size: -; V gene: TRBV27; CDR3 protein: CASSRRSTGAGNTIYF
clone size: -; V gene: TRBV4-3; CDR3 protein: CASSLGRASGGGPEYF
clone size: -; V gene: TRBV19; CDR3 protein: CASSPDRGREQFF
clone size: once; V gene: TRBV7-9; CDR3 protein: CASSQRQIYEQYF
clone size: -; V gene: TRBV7-9; CDR3 protein: CASSLVSESEQYF
clone size: -; V gene: TRBV5-4; CDR3 protein: CASSLDGNGANGLTF
clone size: -; V gene: TRBV11-2; CDR3 protein: CASSLNEGTVFAFF
clone size: -; V gene: TRBV7-3; CDR3 protein: CASSLMPGTSGYEQYF
clone size: -; V gene: TRBV15; CDR3 protein: CATSREPPRTEAFF
clone size: once; V gene: TRBV5-4; CDR3 protein: CASSYAAPTDTQYF
clone size: -; V gene: TRBV18; CDR3 protein: CASSPPAEKYEQYF
clone size: -; V gene: TRBV6-6; CDR3 protein: CASRTYRDGELFF
clone size: once; V gene: TRBV7-3; CDR3 protein: CASSLDQGSGANVLTF
clone size: -; V gene: TRBV5-1; CDR3 protein: CASSLTTSGGWNEQFF
clone size: -; V gene: TRBV28; CDR3 protein: CASRASGVYEQYF
clone size: -; V gene: TRBV7-6; CDR3 protein: CASSYGQGGSEKLFF
clone size: -; V gene: TRBV18; CDR3 protein: CASSPAGGYGYTF
clone size: -; V gene: TRBV7-8; CDR3 protein: CASSLVVGGVFFGELFF
clone size: once; V gene: TRBV5-1; CDR3 protein: CASREGGTTITDTQYF
clone size: -; V gene: TRBV6-1; CDR3 protein: CASSGTGDFVGYTF
clone size: -; V gene: TRBV29-1; CDR3 protein: CSVFALAGAGETQYF
clone size: few; V gene: TRBV29-1; CDR3 protein: CSVDKNRGTDTQYF
clone size: -; V gene: TRBV27; CDR3 protein: CASSMTVSSYNEQFF
clone size: few; V gene: TRBV7-9; CDR3 protein: CASSWTGRHTEAFF
clone size: -; V gene: TRBV30; CDR3 protein: CAWSTKGQGSYEQYF
clone size: -; V gene: TRBV11-3; CDR3 protein: CASSLGGPLRDTKATDTQYF
clone size: -; V gene: TRBV7-9; CDR3 protein: CASSLGSSGSNEQFF
clone size: -; V gene: TRBV28; CDR3 protein: CASSLPGTSGRVSYNEQFF
clone size: once; V gene: TRBV5-1; CDR3 protein: CASSLTVASYEQYF
clone size: once; V gene: TRBV7-9; CDR3 protein: CASSLIGGGYSGYTF
clone size: -; V gene: TRBV9; CDR3 protein: CASSVVGGVDTGELFF
clone size: -; V gene: TRBV29-1; CDR3 protein: CSVERSSSEQYF
clone size: -; V gene: TRBV7-9; CDR3 protein: CASSLLRSGLGFYGYTF
clone size: -; V gene: TRBV7-9; CDR3 protein: CASSLARGYTEAFF
clone size: -; V gene: TRBV6-5; CDR3 protein: CASSYSRAGDYEQYF
clone size: -; V gene: TRBV5-6; CDR3 protein: CASSLGQGTNGNYGYTF
clone size: -; V gene: TRBV6-1; CDR3 protein: CASSETGGGTGSTDTQYF
clone size: -; V gene: TRBV5-1; CDR3 protein: CASSYDPGAGYGNTIYF